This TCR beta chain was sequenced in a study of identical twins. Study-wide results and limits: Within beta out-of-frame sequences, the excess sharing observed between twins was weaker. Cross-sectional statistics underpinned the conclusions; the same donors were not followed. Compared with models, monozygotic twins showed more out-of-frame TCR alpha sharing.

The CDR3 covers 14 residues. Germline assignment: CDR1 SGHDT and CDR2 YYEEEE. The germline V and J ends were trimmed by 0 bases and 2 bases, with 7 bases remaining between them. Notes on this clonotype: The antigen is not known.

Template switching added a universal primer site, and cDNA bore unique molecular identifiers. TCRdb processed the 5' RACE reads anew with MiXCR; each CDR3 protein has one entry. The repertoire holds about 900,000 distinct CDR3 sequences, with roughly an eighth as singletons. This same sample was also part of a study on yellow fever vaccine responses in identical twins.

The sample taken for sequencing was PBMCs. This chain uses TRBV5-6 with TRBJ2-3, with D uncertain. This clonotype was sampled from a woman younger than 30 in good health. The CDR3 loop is CASSLVSPTDTQYF. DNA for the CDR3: TGTGCCAGCAGCTTGGTGAGCCCCACAGATACGCAGTATTTT. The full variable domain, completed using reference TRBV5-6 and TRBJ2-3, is DAGVTQSPTHLIKTRGQQVTLRCSPKSGHDTVSWYQQALGQGPQFIFQYYEEEERQRGNFPDRFSGHQFPNYSSELNVNALLLGDSALYLCASSLVSPTDTQYFGPGTRLTVL.